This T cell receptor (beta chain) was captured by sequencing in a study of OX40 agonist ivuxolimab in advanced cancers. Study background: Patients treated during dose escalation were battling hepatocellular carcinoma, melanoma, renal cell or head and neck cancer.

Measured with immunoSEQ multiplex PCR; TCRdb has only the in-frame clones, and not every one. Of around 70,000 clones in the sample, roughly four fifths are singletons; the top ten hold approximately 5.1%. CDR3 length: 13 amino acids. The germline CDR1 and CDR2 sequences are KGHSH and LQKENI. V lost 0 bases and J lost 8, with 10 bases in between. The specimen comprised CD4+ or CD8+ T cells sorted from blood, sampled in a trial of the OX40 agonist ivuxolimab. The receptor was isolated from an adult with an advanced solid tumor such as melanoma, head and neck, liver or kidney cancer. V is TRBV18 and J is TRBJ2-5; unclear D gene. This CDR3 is CASSPPPRDTQYF. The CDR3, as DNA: TGTGCCAGCTCACCACCCCCCCGAGATACCCAGTACTTC. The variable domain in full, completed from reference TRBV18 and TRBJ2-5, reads NAGVMQNPRHLVRRRGQEARLRCSPMKGHSHVYWYRQLPEEGLKFMVYLQKENIIDESGMPKERFSAEFPKEGPSILRIQQVVRGDSAAYFCASSPPPRDTQYFGPGTRLLVL.